The T cell receptor beta chain under discussion was sequenced for a study of beta chain features in type 1 diabetes. Study at large: Across the samples, more than 85 million sorted cells were examined in total.

The authors reverse transcribed all of the isolated RNA, so sequencing captured expressed TCRB transcripts. Clones were sequenced by immunoSEQ multiplex PCR, and TCRdb holds only the in-frame ones, with some missing. The sample has roughly 240,000 clones, 13% to 15% seen once. Whole-study findings and limits: Type 1 diabetes patients had fewer VDJ junction insertions and more deletions. When cDNA is sequenced, cells with high TCR expression could be over-represented. For Type 1 diabetes patients, all four CD4+ subsets carried TCRB CDR3s that were moderately but significantly shorter.

This clone was seen more than once but under ten times. Its target is unknown. Unmatched junction bases numbered 5, after V lost 7 bases and J lost 0 bases. CDR3 length: 17 amino acids. Germline V gene sequence: CDR1 SEHNR, CDR2 FQNEAQ (reference sequence). The receptor comes from a woman aged 40 to 50 in good health. The sequenced material came from naive CD4+ T cells from blood. This chain uses TRBV7-9 with TRBJ2-6; 11 positions agree with TRBD2. Written as DNA, the CDR3 is TGTGCCAGCACGGGACTAGCGGATACCTCTGGGGCCAACGTCCTGACTTTC. Its protein is CASTGLADTSGANVLTF.